What follows is one TCR beta chain and its context. No antigen is known for it. The data belong to a study of T cell repertoires in cytomegalovirus infection. Overall study context: Recently described HLA-C-restricted plus well-studied HLA-B-restricted CMV epitopes were used. Carrying CMV and the relevant HLA type showed in public TCR beta signatures. The study's findings and limits: The cumulative frequency of public TCR beta families identified carriers of CMV plus the relevant HLA. Within the response measured ex vivo, HLA-C-restricted CMV-specific TCR beta clonotypes were dominant.

Trimming left V 0 bases short and J 7 bases short, with 13 bases between. Germline values: CDR1 SGHVS, CDR2 FQNEAQ. The CDR3 consists of 15 residues. TCRdb re-called the reads through MiXCR, storing one row per CDR3 protein. This table holds around 47,000 distinct CDR3 sequences, about 18% found once. This sample comprised CD8+ T cells from cultured PBMCs, obtained from culture after CMV antigen stimulation. The chain links TRBV7-8 to TRBJ1-5; TRBD1 is a possible D gene (5 bases). The source of this sequence is a human donor in good health (CMV status not recorded). Some clones in this sample may be carry-over from other donors' samples. The DNA of the CDR3 is TGTGCCAGCAGCTTAGCCCCTGGGGACGACCAGCCCCAGCATTTT. The encoded protein is CASSLAPGDDQPQHF.